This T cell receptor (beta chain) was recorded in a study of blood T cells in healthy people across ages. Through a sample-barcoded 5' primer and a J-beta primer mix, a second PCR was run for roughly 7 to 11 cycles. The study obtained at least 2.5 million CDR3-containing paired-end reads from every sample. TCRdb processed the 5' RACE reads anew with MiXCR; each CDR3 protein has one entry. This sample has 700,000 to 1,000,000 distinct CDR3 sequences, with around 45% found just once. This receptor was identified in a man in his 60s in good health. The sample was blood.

The CDR3 region is CASSPTGPSYEQYF. CDR3 in DNA: TGTGCCAGCAGCCCAACGGGACCCTCCTACGAGCAGTACTTC. V gene TRBV27 combines with J gene TRBJ2-7, with D perhaps assigned TRBD1 or TRBD2 (5 bases each). V lost 6 bases and J 0 bases, leaving 12 bases between the germline ends. The CDR3 is made up of 14 amino acids. Germline values: CDR1 MNHEY, CDR2 SMNVEV (reference sequence).